The T cell receptor (beta chain) under discussion was sequenced for a study of cytomegalovirus exposure and HLA in healthy donors. Study observations and caveats: Whilst most TCR sequences proved rare, a subset of public TCRs occurred across many donors.

Clones were read by immunoSEQ multiplex PCR, and TCRdb kept only the in-frame ones, dropping some. This sample yields roughly 120,000 clones, of which around 87% are seen a single time; just under 6.5% belongs to the top ten. A remark on this clone: Its target is not known.

V was shortened by 4 bases and J by 6 bases, with 16 bases between the two germline ends. Germline CDR1 and CDR2: SGHDN and FVKESK. CDR3 length: 15 amino acids. The chain has TRBV14 and TRBJ1-5, with D possibly TRBD1 on 5 matching bases. Sequencing was done on a sample of PBMCs. The clonotype originates from a woman aged 18 to 35 in good health and CMV-seropositive. The CDR3, as DNA: TGTGCCAGCAGCCCCCTGGGGGAGGGCGGTCAGCCCCAGCATTTT. This gives the protein CASSPLGEGGQPQHF.